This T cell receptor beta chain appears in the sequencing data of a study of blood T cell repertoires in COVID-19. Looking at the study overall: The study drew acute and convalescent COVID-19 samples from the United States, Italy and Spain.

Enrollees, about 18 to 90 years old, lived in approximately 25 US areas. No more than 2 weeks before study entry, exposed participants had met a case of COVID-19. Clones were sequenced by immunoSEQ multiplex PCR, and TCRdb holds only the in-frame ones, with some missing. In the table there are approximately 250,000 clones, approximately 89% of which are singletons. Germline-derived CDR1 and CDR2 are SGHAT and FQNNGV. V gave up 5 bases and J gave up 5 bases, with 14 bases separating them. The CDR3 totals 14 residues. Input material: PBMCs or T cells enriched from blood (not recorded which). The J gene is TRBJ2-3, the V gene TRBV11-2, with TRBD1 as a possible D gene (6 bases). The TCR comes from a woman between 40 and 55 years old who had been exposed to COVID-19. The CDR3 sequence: CASSIRQDGDTQYF. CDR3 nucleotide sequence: TGTGCCAGCAGCATTCGACAGGATGGAGATACGCAGTATTTT.